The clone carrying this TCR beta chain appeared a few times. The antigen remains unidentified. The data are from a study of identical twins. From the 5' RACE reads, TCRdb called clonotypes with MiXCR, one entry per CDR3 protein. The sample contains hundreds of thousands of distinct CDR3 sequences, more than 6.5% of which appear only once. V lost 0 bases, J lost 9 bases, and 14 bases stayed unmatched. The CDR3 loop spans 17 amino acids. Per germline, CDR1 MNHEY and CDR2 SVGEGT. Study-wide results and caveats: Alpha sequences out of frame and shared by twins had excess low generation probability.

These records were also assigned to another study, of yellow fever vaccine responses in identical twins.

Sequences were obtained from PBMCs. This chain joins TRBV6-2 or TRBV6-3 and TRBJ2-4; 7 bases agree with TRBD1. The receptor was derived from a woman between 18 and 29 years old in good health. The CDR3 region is CASSYSRQGVRGGIQYF. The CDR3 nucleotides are TGTGCCAGCAGTTACTCGAGACAGGGAGTAAGAGGGGGCATTCAGTACTTC.